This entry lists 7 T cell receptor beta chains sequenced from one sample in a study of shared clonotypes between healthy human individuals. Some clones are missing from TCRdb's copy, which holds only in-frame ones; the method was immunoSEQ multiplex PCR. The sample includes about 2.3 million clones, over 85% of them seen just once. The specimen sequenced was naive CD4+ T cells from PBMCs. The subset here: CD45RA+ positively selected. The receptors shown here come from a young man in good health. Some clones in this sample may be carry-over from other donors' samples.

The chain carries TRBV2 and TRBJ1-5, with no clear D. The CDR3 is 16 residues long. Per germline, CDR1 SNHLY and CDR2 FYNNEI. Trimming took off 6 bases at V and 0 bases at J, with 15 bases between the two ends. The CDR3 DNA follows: TGTGCCAGCAGGGCCGGGATGGGATATAGCAATCAGCCCCAGCATTTT. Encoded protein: CASRAGMGYSNQPQHF.

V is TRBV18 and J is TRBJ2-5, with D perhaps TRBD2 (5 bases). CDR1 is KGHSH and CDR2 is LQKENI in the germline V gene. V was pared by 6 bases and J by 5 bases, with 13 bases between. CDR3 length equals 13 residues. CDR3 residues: CASSGVRGETQYF. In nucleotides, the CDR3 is TGTGCCAGCTCCGGGGTCCGAGGGGAGACCCAGTACTTC.

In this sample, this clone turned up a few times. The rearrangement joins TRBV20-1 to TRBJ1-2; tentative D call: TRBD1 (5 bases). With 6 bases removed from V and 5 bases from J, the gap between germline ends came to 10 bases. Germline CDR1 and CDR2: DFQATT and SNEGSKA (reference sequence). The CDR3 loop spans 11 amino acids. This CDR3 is CSAGREYGYTF. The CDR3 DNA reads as TGCAGTGCGGGACGGGAGTATGGCTACACCTTC.

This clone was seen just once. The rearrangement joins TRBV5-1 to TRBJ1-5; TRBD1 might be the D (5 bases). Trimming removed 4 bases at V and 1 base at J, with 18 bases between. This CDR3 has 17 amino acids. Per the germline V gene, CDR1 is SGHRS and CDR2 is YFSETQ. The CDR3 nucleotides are TGCGCCAGCAGCGTGGGAGTCACGGGGGGGAGCAATCAGCCCCAGCATTTT. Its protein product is CASSVGVTGGSNQPQHF.

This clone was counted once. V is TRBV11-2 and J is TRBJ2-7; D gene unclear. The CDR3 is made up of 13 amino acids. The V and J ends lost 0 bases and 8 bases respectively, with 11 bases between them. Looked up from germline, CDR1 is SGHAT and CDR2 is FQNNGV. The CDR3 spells CASSLDLGFQQYF. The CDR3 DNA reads TGTGCCAGCAGCTTAGACCTGGGATTCCAGCAGTACTTC. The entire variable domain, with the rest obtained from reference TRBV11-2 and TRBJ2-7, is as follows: EAGVAQSPRYKIIEKRQSVAFWCNPISGHATLYWYQQILGQGPKLLIQFQNNGVVDDSQLPKDRFSAERLKGVDSTLKIQPAKLEDSAVYLCASSLDLGFQQYFGPGTRLTVT.

CDR3 sequence: CASSPRDGGWDTQYF. The CDR3 DNA sequence: TGTGCCAGCAGCCCCCGGGACGGCGGCTGGGATACGCAGTATTTT. The rearrangement links TRBV11-2 to TRBJ2-3; D may correspond to TRBD1 or TRBD2 (5 bases each). CDR1 SGHAT and CDR2 FQNNGV come from the germline V gene. V was trimmed by 5 bases and J by 6 bases, leaving 18 bases between them. The CDR3 length is 15 residues.

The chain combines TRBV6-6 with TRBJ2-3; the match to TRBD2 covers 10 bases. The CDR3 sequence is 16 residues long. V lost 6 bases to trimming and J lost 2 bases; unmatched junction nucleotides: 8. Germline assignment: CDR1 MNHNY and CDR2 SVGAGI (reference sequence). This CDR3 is CASRITSGDPTDTQYF. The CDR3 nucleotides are TGTGCCAGCAGAATTACTAGCGGGGACCCCACAGATACGCAGTATTTT.